What follows describes a single T cell receptor (beta chain). Genomic DNA per cell subset filled all wells of several immunoSEQ plates. The method was immunoSEQ multiplex PCR; TCRdb's version includes in-frame clones alone and lacks a portion of them. Of approximately 2.5 million clones in the sample, just over 90% are singletons; the top ten hold roughly 0.15%. The sample originates from a study of shared clonotypes between healthy human individuals. Germline CDR1 reads SGHKS; CDR2 reads YYEKEE (reference sequence). V dropped 2 bases and J dropped 9; count of bases not matched to a gene: 9. This CDR3 has 15 amino acids.

Sequenced: naive CD4+ T cells sorted from blood. The subset denotes: CD45RA+ positively selected. The chain is built from TRBV5-5 and TRBJ1-4, with 8 bases that match TRBD1. The source of this sequence is a man younger than 35 in good health. The CDR3 sequence is CASSFPNDRGQKLFF. As DNA, the CDR3 is TGTGCCAGCAGCTTTCCGAACGACAGGGGTCAAAAACTGTTTTTT.